Below, 24 T cell receptor beta chains from the same sample are listed, as sequenced in a study of blood T cell repertoires in COVID-19. The table came from immunoSEQ multiplex PCR; TCRdb's copy has only in-frame clones and leaves some out. This table has approximately 100,000 clones, about three quarters appearing once. Sample: peripheral blood. These receptors all come from a man at least 80 years old with acute or convalescent COVID-19.

This CDR3 reads CASSLDNGLAYNEQFF. CDR3 nucleotides: TGTGCCAGCAGCTTAGATAACGGACTAGCGTACAATGAGCAGTTCTTC. The chain uses TRBV11-2 and TRBJ2-1; the match to TRBD2 covers 9 bases. V lost 0 bases to trimming and J lost 4 bases; unmatched junction nucleotides: 4. The V gene's germline CDR1 is SGHAT and CDR2 FQNNGV. This CDR3 is built from 16 residues. Using reference TRBV11-2 and TRBJ2-1 for the parts outside the CDR3, the full variable domain is EAGVAQSPRYKIIEKRQSVAFWCNPISGHATLYWYQQILGQGPKLLIQFQNNGVVDDSQLPKDRFSAERLKGVDSTLKIQPAKLEDSAVYLCASSLDNGLAYNEQFFGPGTRLTVL.

The chain uses TRBV5-4 and TRBJ1-2; no clear D. Per germline, CDR1 SGHNT and CDR2 YYREEE (reference sequence). The CDR3 totals 13 residues. V lost 4 bases and J 8 bases, leaving 15 bases between the germline ends. The CDR3 region is CASSRALLEGYTF. As DNA, the CDR3 is TGTGCCAGCAGCCGAGCACTCCTCGAGGGCTACACCTTC.

Details on this clone: Other DNA sequences in this sample translate to the same CDR3. The V gene is TRBV11-2, the J gene TRBJ2-3; weak D call: TRBD2 (6 bases). The V gene's germline CDR1 is SGHAT and CDR2 FQNNGV. The CDR3 is made up of 13 amino acids. The V end was cut by 8 bases, the J end by 1 base, with 10 bases between. The DNA of the CDR3 is TGTGCCAGCGGAGCGGGCGGCACAGATACGCAGTATTTT. Encoded protein: CASGAGGTDTQYF.

This chain uses TRBV3-1 (or the pseudogene TRBV3-2) with TRBJ2-1; TRBD2 matches at 10 bases. CDR1 and CDR2 (germline): LGHDT, YNNKEL (reference sequence). The CDR3 is 16 residues long. V was clipped by 1 base and J by 2 bases; unmatched bases: 2. As DNA, the CDR3 is TGTGCCAGCAGCCAAGTGAGCGGGAGGGCCTACAATGAGCAGTTCTTC. Its protein product is CASSQVSGRAYNEQFF.

This clone was observed once. V gene TRBV6-5 combines with J gene TRBJ2-2, with no clear D. The germline V gene has CDR1 MNHEY and CDR2 SVGAGI. The length of the CDR3 is 14 residues. Trimming removed 0 bases at V and 5 bases at J, with 7 bases between. CDR3 nucleotides: TGTGCCAGCAGTTACTCCGTTTTGACCGGGGAGCTGTTTTTT. It is translated as CASSYSVLTGELFF.

Remarks on this clone: The same CDR3 is also encoded by other DNA sequences in this sample. The V call is TRBV6-1, the J call TRBJ2-7, with D possibly TRBD1 on 7 matching bases. The CDR3 is 12 residues long. Trimming took off 2 bases at V and 6 bases at J, with 8 bases between the two ends. CDR1 is MNHNS and CDR2 is SASEGT in the germline V gene. CDR3 sequence (DNA): TGTGCCAGCAGTGAACAGGGGGGCGAGCAGTACTTC. Protein: CASSEQGGEQYF.

The chain uses TRBV11-2 and TRBJ2-1, with D tentatively TRBD2 (6 bases). V was cut by 7 bases and J by 2 bases, with 18 bases left in between. CDR1 SGHAT and CDR2 FQNNGV come from the germline V gene. The length of the CDR3 is 16 residues. CDR3 sequence: CASTPGAGSTYNEQFF. The CDR3 DNA follows: TGTGCCAGCACCCCCGGAGCGGGTTCGACCTACAATGAGCAGTTCTTC.

The chain has TRBV6-5 and TRBJ2-4; 7 nucleotides agree with TRBD1. Germline loops: CDR1 MNHEY, CDR2 SVGAGI. J gave up 4 bases and V 11 bases, and 8 bases lay outside the gene matches. This CDR3 has 13 residues. This CDR3 is CARAGTAKNIQYF. The CDR3 DNA sequence: TGTGCCCGGGCAGGGACAGCAAAAAACATTCAGTACTTC.

This clone was observed a few times. The CDR3 coding sequence is TGTGCCAGCAGTCCGTGGACTAGCGCCTACGAGCAGTACTTC. The encoded protein is CASSPWTSAYEQYF. The V and J genes are TRBV28 and TRBJ2-7, with 9 bases matching TRBD2. Germline V CDR1 and CDR2: MDHEN, SYDVKM. The length of the CDR3 is 14 residues. Trimming at V came to 5 bases and at J to 2 bases, leaving 4 bases not matched to a gene.

This clone was recorded once. The V and J genes are TRBV9 and TRBJ1-5; the match to TRBD1 covers 9 bases. The junction had 3 bases not matched to a gene; V was cut back by 8 bases and J by 0 bases. The V gene's germline CDR1 is SGDLS and CDR2 YYNGEE. The CDR3 contains 14 residues. In nucleotides, the CDR3 is TGTGCCAGGGGACAGGGCTATAGCAATCAGCCCCAGCATTTT. Its translation is CARGQGYSNQPQHF.

The chain is built from TRBV11-3 and TRBJ2-2; 8 bases are a match to TRBD1. The CDR3 has 16 amino acids. Germline CDR1 is SGHNT and CDR2 is YENEEA. With V trimmed by 5 bases and J by 4 bases, 9 bases remained unmatched. In DNA, the CDR3 is TGTGCCAGCAGCCTTCGGACAGGGAAGGGCACCGGGGAGCTGTTTTTT. Amino acid sequence: CASSLRTGKGTGELFF.

The chain carries TRBV7-2 and TRBJ2-5, with 7 bases that match TRBD1. Per the germline V gene, CDR1 is SGHTA and CDR2 is FQGNSA. The CDR3 is made up of 14 amino acids. Trimming removed 5 bases from V and 2 bases from J; junction bases left unmatched: 5. This CDR3 is CASSRDSLQETQYF. Written as DNA, the CDR3 is TGTGCCAGCAGCCGGGACAGCTTACAAGAGACCCAGTACTTC.

This chain links TRBV20-1 with TRBJ2-1; weak D call: TRBD2 (5 bases). Looked up from germline, CDR1 is DFQATT and CDR2 is SNEGSKA (reference sequence). V lost 6 bases and J 7 bases, leaving 13 bases between the germline ends. This CDR3 is 12 amino acids long. CDR3 sequence (DNA): TGCAGTGCCAGTAAAACTAGGAATGAGCAGTTCTTC. It is translated as CSASKTRNEQFF.

The chain couples TRBV19 to TRBJ2-6, with a tentative D call TRBD1 (6 bases). The CDR3 runs to 16 residues. Germline CDR1 is LNHDA and CDR2 is SQIVND (reference sequence). Trimming pared 4 bases from V and 3 bases from J, leaving 13 bases between. CDR3 nucleotide sequence: TGTGCCAGTAGTAAAAACCCAGGGGTTGGGGCCAACGTCCTGACTTTC. Amino acids: CASSKNPGVGANVLTF.

The chain uses TRBV3-1 (or the pseudogene TRBV3-2) and TRBJ2-1; possibly TRBD2 for D (6 bases). The CDR3 has 16 residues. Trimming stripped 4 bases from V and 0 bases from J, with 13 bases between. Germline V gives CDR1 LGHDT, CDR2 YNNKEL (reference sequence). CDR3 sequence (DNA): TGTGCCAGCAGCCCTCGTTATAGCGGCTCCTACAATGAGCAGTTCTTC. Amino acid sequence: CASSPRYSGSYNEQFF.

V is TRBV5-1 and J is TRBJ2-2, with 12 bases matching TRBD2. V was clipped by 4 bases and J by 8 bases; unmatched bases: 6. This CDR3 spans 15 amino acids. Germline V gives CDR1 SGHRS, CDR2 YFSETQ. DNA for the CDR3: TGCGCCAGCAGCCTCGGGACTAGCGGGTCTGGGGAGCTGTTTTTT. This codes for CASSLGTSGSGELFF.

J is TRBJ2-7 and V is TRBV7-2; D not certain. The V gene lost 1 base and the J gene lost 0 bases, with 7 bases spanning the gap. The CDR3 has 14 residues. Germline assignment: CDR1 SGHTA and CDR2 FQGNSA. This CDR3 is CASSLGRNSYEQYF. The CDR3 region has the DNA TGTGCCAGCAGCTTAGGGCGGAACTCCTACGAGCAGTACTTC.

This clone was seen a few times. V gene TRBV28 combines with J gene TRBJ2-1, with 8 bases aligning to TRBD2. V lost 6 bases, J lost 5 bases, and 12 bases stayed unmatched. The germline V gene has CDR1 MDHEN and CDR2 SYDVKM. This CDR3 region has 16 residues. CDR3 sequence: CASSLTPLAVNNEQFF. In DNA form, the CDR3 reads TGTGCCAGCAGCCTTACCCCACTAGCGGTTAACAATGAGCAGTTCTTC.

This clone appeared a few times. V gene TRBV19 combines with J gene TRBJ1-1, with 10 bases matching TRBD1. The germline CDR1 and CDR2 sequences are LNHDA and SQIVND (reference sequence). Losses at the gene ends were 6 bases for V and 2 bases for J; bases not matched to a gene: 9. CDR3 length equals 16 residues. The CDR3 sequence: CASRISGTGANTEAFF. The CDR3 DNA reads as TGTGCCAGTAGAATTTCCGGGACAGGGGCTAACACTGAAGCTTTCTTT.

The genes are TRBV7-2 and TRBJ2-5; 13 bases are shared with TRBD2. The length of the CDR3 is 16 residues. V dropped 2 bases and J dropped 9; count of bases not matched to a gene: 9. Germline CDR1 is SGHTA and CDR2 is FQGNSA. The DNA for the CDR3 is TGTGCCAGCAGCTTATACGGACTAGCGGGAGATACGGCCCAGTACTTC. Translating gives CASSLYGLAGDTAQYF.

The chain carries TRBV14 and TRBJ1-1; TRBD1 matches at 7 bases. CDR3 size: 15 residues. V was pared by 4 bases and J by 7 bases, with 12 bases of the junction left unmatched. Germline CDR1 and CDR2: SGHDN and FVKESK. In DNA form, the CDR3 reads TGTGCCAGCAGCCCAGGGGGGACCCGCGCCCGTGAAGCTTTCTTT. It specifies CASSPGGTRAREAFF.

The CDR3 bases are TGTGCCAGCTCGGGACTAGCGGGAGGGACCACAGATACGCAGTATTTT. Its protein is CASSGLAGGTTDTQYF. This rearrangement joins TRBV19 to TRBJ2-3; TRBD2 matches 16 bases. CDR1 LNHDA and CDR2 SQIVND come from the germline V gene (reference sequence). The ends lost 9 bases at V and 2 bases at J; junction bases unmatched: 5. CDR3 size: 16 residues.

The rearrangement links TRBV6-6 to TRBJ2-1, with 9 bases that match TRBD2. The CDR3 is made up of 16 amino acids. CDR1 is MNHNY, CDR2 SVGAGI, per germline (reference sequence). J gave up 0 bases and V 7 bases, and 7 bases lay outside the gene matches. The CDR3 loop is CASIQSGRSSYNEQFF. CDR3 DNA: TGTGCCAGCATCCAAAGCGGGAGGAGCTCCTACAATGAGCAGTTCTTC.

A remark on this clone: The same CDR3 also results from other DNA sequences found in this sample. This rearrangement joins TRBV5-1 to TRBJ2-3; no definite D call. Trimming took off 4 bases at V and 1 base at J, with 4 bases between the two ends. The germline V gene has CDR1 SGHRS and CDR2 YFSETQ. This CDR3 has 12 residues. This CDR3 is CASSPGTDTQYF. DNA of the CDR3: TGCGCCAGCAGCCCAGGCACAGATACGCAGTATTTT.